A single sample gave rise to the 9 T cell receptor beta chains below, sequenced in a study of blood T cells in healthy people across ages. The second PCR ran about 6 to 11 cycles with a sample-barcoded 5' primer and J-beta primers. MiXCR was run by TCRdb on the 5' RACE reads, yielding one entry per CDR3 protein. The repertoire holds about 1,500,000 distinct CDR3 sequences, roughly 30% seen once, with 7% to 9% in the top ten. Specimen: blood. These TCRs come from a woman aged 25 to 45 in good health.

This clonotype was detected only a few times. This rearrangement joins TRBV9 to TRBJ2-5; D possibly corresponds to TRBD1 (5 bases). The DNA matches TRBJ2-7 better at its end, which makes the J call doubtful. This CDR3 spans 15 amino acids. Germline CDR1 reads SGDLS; CDR2 reads YYNGEE. The CDR3 protein is CASSVSTGPTYEQYF. The CDR3 DNA reads as TGTGCCAGCAGCGTATCAACAGGCCCAACATACGAGCAGTACTTC.

This clonotype appeared a few times. The chain combines TRBV27 with TRBJ2-1; 10 bases are a match to TRBD1. Germline V CDR1 and CDR2: MNHEY, SMNVEV (reference sequence). This CDR3 comprises 15 residues. J was trimmed by 9 bases and V by 0 bases; bases with no gene match: 5. The CDR3 bases are TGTGCCAGCAGTTTATCAGGGACAGGGGTTGGTGAGCAGTTCTTC. Its translation is CASSLSGTGVGEQFF.

The chain is built from TRBV5-5 and TRBJ2-3; 7 bases line up with TRBD1. The CDR3 sequence is 14 residues long. V shed 0 bases, J shed 5 bases, and the junction held 3 bases outside the gene matches. Germline values: CDR1 SGHKS, CDR2 YYEKEE (reference sequence). This CDR3 is CASSLGRGIDTQYF. DNA for the CDR3: TGTGCCAGCAGCTTGGGCAGGGGGATAGATACGCAGTATTTT.

Comment on this clonotype: A read error may produce the germline difference seen at one junction end. V gene TRBV9 combines with J gene TRBJ2-1, with 8 bases matching TRBD1. The CDR3 contains 15 residues. The germline gives CDR1 SGDLS, CDR2 YYNGEE. This chain's CDR3 is CAGSVEQGAYNEQFF. The CDR3 DNA sequence: TGTGCCGGCAGCGTAGAACAGGGGGCCTACAATGAGCAGTTCTTC.

Note on this clonotype: This may come from a read error, since a much larger clone is one base off. The genes are TRBV20-1 and TRBJ2-5, with TRBD1 matching 8 bases. Looked up from germline, CDR1 is DFQATT and CDR2 is SNEGSKA (reference sequence). The CDR3 contains 15 residues. V gave up 2 bases and J gave up 5 bases; unmatched junction bases: 10. The CDR3 bases are TGCAGTGCTAGACTCCAGACAGGGGACGTGGAGACCCAGTACTTC. It specifies CSARLQTGDVETQYF.

The chain links TRBV24-1 to TRBJ2-3; D could derive from TRBD1 or TRBD2 (5 bases each). Trimming left V 8 bases short and J 2 bases short, with 10 bases between. CDR1 KGHDR and CDR2 SFDVKD come from the germline V gene. CDR3 size: 13 residues. The CDR3 loop reads CATNRDVTDTQYF. In DNA, the CDR3 is TGTGCCACCAACCGGGACGTCACAGATACGCAGTATTTT.

This chain links TRBV27 with TRBJ2-1; 8 bases align to TRBD2. Germline V CDR1 and CDR2: MNHEY, SMNVEV (reference sequence). V trimming: 1 base; J trimming: 9 bases; junction bases outside the gene matches: 2. The CDR3 loop spans 13 amino acids. The CDR3 here is CASSLYSGSEQFF. Written as DNA, the CDR3 is TGTGCCAGCAGTTTATACAGCGGGAGTGAGCAGTTCTTC.

The chain links TRBV3-1 to TRBJ1-1, with a possible D match to TRBD1 (5 bases). Between the trimmed V and J ends, which lost 8 bases and 3 bases, there was a span of 13 bases. CDR1 and CDR2 from the germline V gene are LGHDT and YNNKEL (reference sequence). The CDR3 runs to 13 residues. This CDR3 reads CASRKLTDTEAFF. For the CDR3, the DNA is TGTGCCAGCCGGAAACTGACAGACACTGAAGCTTTCTTT.

The chain joins TRBV14 to TRBJ2-1; no definite D call. The CDR3 runs to 13 residues. In germline, CDR1 is SGHDN, CDR2 FVKESK. The germline V and J ends were trimmed by 8 bases and 4 bases, with 12 bases remaining between them. CDR3 loop: CASANGRYNEQFF. CDR3 coding DNA: TGTGCCAGCGCCAACGGCAGATACAATGAGCAGTTCTTC.